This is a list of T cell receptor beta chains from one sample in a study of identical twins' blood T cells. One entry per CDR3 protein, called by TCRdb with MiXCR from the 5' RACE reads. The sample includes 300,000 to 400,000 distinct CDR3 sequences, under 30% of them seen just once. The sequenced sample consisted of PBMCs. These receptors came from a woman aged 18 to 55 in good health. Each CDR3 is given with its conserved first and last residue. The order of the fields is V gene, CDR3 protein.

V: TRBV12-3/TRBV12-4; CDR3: CASSLRLADTGELFF
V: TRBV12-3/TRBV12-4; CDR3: CAISLGPLGSPLHF
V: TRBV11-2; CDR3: CASSLRPGSQDEQFF
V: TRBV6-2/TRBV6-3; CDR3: CASRPLRLVEVEQYF
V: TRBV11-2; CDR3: CASSLVGAPAF
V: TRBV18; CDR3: CTSSPESGLTDTQYF
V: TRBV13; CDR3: CASIKRYGVTTYGYTF
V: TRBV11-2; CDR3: CASSLGIGLNEHFF
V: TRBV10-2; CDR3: CASNNIGGQPQHF
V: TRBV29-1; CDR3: CSVDYGGVEQYF
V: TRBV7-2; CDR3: CASSPWGGQQSNQPQHF
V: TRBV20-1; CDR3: CSAPPSARSGELFF
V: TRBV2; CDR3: CASSGGVRSPLHF
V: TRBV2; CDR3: CASSASLAGAQFF
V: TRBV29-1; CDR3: CSVNRDRGYGELFF
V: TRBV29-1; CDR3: CSVESGLAGAAGELFF